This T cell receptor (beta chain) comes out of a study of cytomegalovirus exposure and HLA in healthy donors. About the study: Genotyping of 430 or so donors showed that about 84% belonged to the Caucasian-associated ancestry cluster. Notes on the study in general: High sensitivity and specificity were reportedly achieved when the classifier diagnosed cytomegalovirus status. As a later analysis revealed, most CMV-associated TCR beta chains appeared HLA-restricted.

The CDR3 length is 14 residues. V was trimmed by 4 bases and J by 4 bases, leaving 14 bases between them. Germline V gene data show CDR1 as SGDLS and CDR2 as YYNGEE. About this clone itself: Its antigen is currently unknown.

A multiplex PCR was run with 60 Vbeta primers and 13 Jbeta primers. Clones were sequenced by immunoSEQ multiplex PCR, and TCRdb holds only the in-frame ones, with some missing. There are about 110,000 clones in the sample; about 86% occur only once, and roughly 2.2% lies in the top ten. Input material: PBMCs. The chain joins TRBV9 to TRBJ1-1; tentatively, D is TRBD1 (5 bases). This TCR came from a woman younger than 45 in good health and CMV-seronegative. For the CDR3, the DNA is TGTGCCAGCAGCAGATTCCAGGGTCTCACTGAAGCTTTCTTT. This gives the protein CASSRFQGLTEAFF. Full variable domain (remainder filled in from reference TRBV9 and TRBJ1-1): DSGVTQTPKHLITATGQRVTLRCSPRSGDLSVYWYQQSLDQGLQFLIQYYNGEERAKGNILERFSAQQFPDLHSELNLSSLELGDSALYFCASSRFQGLTEAFFGQGTRLTVV.